This record covers a single TCR beta chain. No cognate antigen has been identified for it. No much larger clone is present one base from it, and per-base qualities are unavailable. In total, 600 or so healthy bone marrow donors made up the cohort. At the time of sampling, all cohort members were nominally healthy, though unrecorded immune exposures were likely present. The donor tested CMV seronegative, placing the donor among the 352 seronegative members of the cohort. Each donor provided a peripheral blood sample, and peripheral blood mononuclear cells were used for TCR beta sequencing. The Qiagen DNeasy Blood Extraction Kit was used to extract genomic DNA from the blood cell samples. CDR1 and CDR2 are read off the germline V gene as KGHSH and LQKENI. From the cysteine through the phenylalanine, the CDR3 covers 16 amino acids. Kept here is only the CDR3 DNA, which spans 48 bases and is read in frame from base 1. The junction shows trimming of 4 bases on V and 3 bases on J, and the gene matches do not reach 5 bases of it.

This sample is part of a study of cytomegalovirus exposure and HLA in healthy donors (dated 2017 in TCRdb). As for the study more broadly: According to an earlier analysis of 450 to 650 of the donors, 150 million to 200 million T cells yielded over 100 million unique TCR beta sequences and 276 Gb of sequence data. An early release covering 550 to 650 HLA-typed donors comprised approximately 300 gigabases of sequencing data and about 90 million unique TCR sequences. Of the approximately 400 genotyped donors, less than 85% were placed in the genetic ancestry cluster associated with self-reported Caucasian donors. The study aimed to test whether cataloging public T cell receptors could reveal signatures of past pathogen exposure. Using immunosequencing, the study profiled T cell repertoires from 666 subjects and related those repertoires to cytomegalovirus serostatus. Along with the approximately 700-subject first cohort, a separate validation cohort of over a hundred different subjects was used. To predict cytomegalovirus infection status, the study combined high-throughput TCR immunosequencing, statistical association of individual TCRs with disease status, and machine learning. A later analysis re-analyzed previously published TCR beta repertoires from several hundred donors and added high-resolution HLA genotyping to study TCR occurrence patterns. Rather than using new phenotypic data, the later analysis identified candidate immune exposures from TCR beta sequences and from how often those sequences occurred across donors. An earlier analysis of 500 to 650 of the donors applied high-throughput TCR beta sequencing to assess whether each TCR beta V gene segment acted as functional or pseudogenic. Donor age, sex, ethnicity and CMV serostatus were compiled together with the repertoire data. In a later genetic analysis, genome-wide SNP genotypes for about three fifths of the roughly 670 donors were used, and that subset was treated as a discovery cohort. All discovery cohort repertoires had been generated using a single sequencing platform. HLA typing included class I and class II loci at four-digit resolution. The number of typed donors differed by locus: about 620-640 for A, B, C, DRB1 and DQB1; some 500 for DQA1; about 600 for DPA1; and around 450 for DPB1. Because of strong linkage in the cohort, a few DR-DQ haplotypes were treated as single units for association and clustering. Among some 410 genotyped donors of the cohort, an average of 235,054 unique TCR beta nucleotide sequences were sequenced per donor, roughly a sixth of them non-productive. Summary of the overall study and its limitations: A later analysis reported that several top co-occurrence clusters appeared linked to parvovirus B19, influenza, CMV and Epstein-Barr virus. Fewer than 20 rarely observed V segments, including chromosome 9 orphons, were excluded from the earlier analysis of several hundred of the donors because counts were too low. In a later analysis, HLA-associated TCR beta chains were found to be more clonally expanded and to have lower generation probabilities than equally common non-associated chains. Most TCR sequences were seen in very few donors, while some public TCRs were found in many individuals. A further reported finding was that TCR beta sequences accurately predicted the HLA-A and HLA-B alleles for most subjects in the first cohort. In this cohort, only TCR beta chains were sequenced, and detectable features were limited by the absence of alpha or paired-chain data. The classifier was reported to diagnose cytomegalovirus status with high specificity and sensitivity in both the original and validation cohorts. The study listed approximately 160 TCR beta chains as associated with cytomegalovirus. Immune exposure information for the cohort was limited to CMV serostatus. The presence/absence analyses assumed that sequencing depth was roughly uniform across donors, and that assumption may not be true. A few of the identified cytomegalovirus-associated TCR beta chains were confirmed in vitro to be specific for cytomegalovirus antigens. In a later analysis, TCR association rates were found to vary across HLA loci, with the most associated TCRs seen for DRB1 alleles and the fewest for HLA-C alleles. Specific HLA alleles were associated with 15,000 to 20,000 TCR beta sequences at a false discovery rate of 0.05 in a later analysis. An association between a missense DCLRE1C variant and V-gene and J-gene trimming of TCR beta chains was found in a later genetic analysis and replicated in an independent cohort. HLA typing was unavailable for some donors at each locus, so association tests used only the typed subset. The sequencing pipeline was judged likely to have produced a cluster of highly shared sequence variants as a technical artifact. Broadly in line with IMGT annotations, most TCR beta V segments showed up in productive rearrangements about 90% or about 30% of the time in an earlier analysis of 587 of the donors. Linkage disequilibrium might explain the correlated functional status among segregating V segments, but an unknown experimental factor could not be excluded. In a later analysis, most CMV-associated TCR beta chains were found to appear HLA-restricted, with HLA associations seemingly driven largely by CMV exposure. When HLA alleles, especially DR and DQ, strongly co-occurred, TCR associations were difficult to assign to individual alleles. The 87-base-pair reads could not distinguish some IMGT-functional V segments, including TRBV6-2 and TRBV6-3, so those segments were excluded. It was suggested by the authors that the approach could potentially be generalized to other disease states and immunological phenotypes. Compared with the 666-donor mean, donors in an Asian-associated ancestry cluster had fewer N-insertions in productive TCRs, according to a later genetic analysis.

Library method: the immunoSEQ multiplex PCR assay. A mixture of 60 forward primers for TCR Vbeta segments and 13 reverse primers for TCR Jbeta segments was used in the multiplex PCR. A multiplex PCR assay on genomic DNA amplified the CDR3 region of rearranged TCR beta genes. On the Illumina HiSeq System, the amplified TCR beta libraries were sequenced as 87-base-pair reads. The authors' analysis ran thus. A later analysis counted some 74 million unique TCR beta chains across the 500 to 850 repertoires, and some 12 million of these chains were shared by at least two donors. To remove PCR and sequencing errors, raw reads were error-corrected and collapsed into unique sequences using a nearest-neighbor algorithm that merged closely related sequences. CDR3 sequences were aligned to IMGT reference sequences to assign V, D and J gene segments. Each retained sequence needed at least a six-nucleotide match to both a V gene segment and a J gene segment. Rearrangements were classified as productive when the CDR3 lacked stop codons and remained in frame with V and J, and all other rearrangements were classified as non-productive. Following IMGT convention, CDR3 was defined as the stretch from the second conserved V-encoded cysteine to the conserved J-encoded phenylalanine. Sequences without an unambiguous match to a single V gene segment were excluded from the earlier analysis of approximately 600 of the donors. In an earlier analysis of about 590 of the donors, a V segment was called functional when productive rearrangements were above 56.7%, and segregating when the standard deviation between donors exceeded 5%. To diagnose cytomegalovirus status from the catalog of TCR beta chain sequences, a statistical classification framework was built. In a later analysis, V and J genes were assigned by comparing TCR nucleotide sequences against IMGT/GENE-DB human TR gene sequences. A later analysis assigned CDR3 sequences and most-parsimonious VDJ recombination scenarios with the TCRdist pipeline. In a later analysis, each TCR beta chain was defined by its CDR3 amino acid sequence together with its V-gene family, and reads without a unique V-gene family were excluded. To address suspected cross-contamination and a sequencing artifact, a later analysis removed around 590 highly shared, low-generation-probability nucleotide sequences. In a later analysis, a clonal expansion index for each public chain was calculated from normalized within-repertoire ranks of inferred template counts. In a later analysis, generation probabilities were computed using a VDJ recombination model fitted to out-of-frame rearrangements, and the results were checked against IGoR. In a later analysis, TCR-TCR, TCR-HLA and TCR-CMV co-occurrence was scored with hypergeometric tests, and a repertoire-size bias correction was applied to TCR pairs. To estimate false discovery rates, a later analysis permuted the HLA or CMV assignments 20 times. In a later analysis, co-occurring TCRs were grouped with DBSCAN, and TCRdist sequence similarity was added when clustering was performed within HLA-allele-positive subsets. For co-occurrence clustering, repertoires with fewer than 30,000 or more than 120,000 public chains were excluded, along with several repertoires with anomalous nucleotide sharing. Sourced from immuneACCESS, this table was stored by TCRdb with only in-frame sequences that have V and J called. A share of the clones is absent; for the studies checked, an unresolved V gene accounts for under half, and the remainder has no known explanation. D and trimming were read from the DNA, whereas the V and J calls and clone size are those reported in that table. This sample holds about 67,000 clones; around 80% were observed only once. Approximately 9.7% of the sample rests with the top ten.

The sequence is built from TRBV18 and TRBJ2-2, with 10 middle bases fitting TRBD1. Specimen: PBMCs. This receptor was taken from a man in his forties in good health and CMV-seronegative. The CDR3 region has the sequence CASSRSGTGDTGELFF. The DNA sequence is TGTGCCAGCTCACGATCCGGGACAGGGGACACCGGGGAGCTGTTTTTT. Outside the CDR3, residues come from the reference TRBV18 and TRBJ2-2 proteins, so the full variable domain is: NAGVMQNPRHLVRRRGQEARLRCSPMKGHSHVYWYRQLPEEGLKFMVYLQKENIIDESGMPKERFSAEFPKEGPSILRIQQVVRGDSAAYFCASSRSGTGDTGELFFGEGSRLTVL.